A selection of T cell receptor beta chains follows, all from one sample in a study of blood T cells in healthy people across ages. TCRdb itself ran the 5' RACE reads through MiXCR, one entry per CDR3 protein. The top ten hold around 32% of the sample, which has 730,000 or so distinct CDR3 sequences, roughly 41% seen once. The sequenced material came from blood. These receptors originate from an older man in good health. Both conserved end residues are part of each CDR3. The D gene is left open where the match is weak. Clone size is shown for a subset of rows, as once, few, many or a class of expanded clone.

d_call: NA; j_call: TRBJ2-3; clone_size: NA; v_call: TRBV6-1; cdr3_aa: CASSALPDTQYF; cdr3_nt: TGTGCCAGCAGTGCTCTTCCAGATACGCAGTATTTT
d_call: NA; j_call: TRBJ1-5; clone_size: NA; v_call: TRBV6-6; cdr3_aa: CASKKQGDSNQPQHF; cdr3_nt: TGTGCCAGCAAGAAACAGGGCGATAGCAATCAGCCCCAGCATTTT
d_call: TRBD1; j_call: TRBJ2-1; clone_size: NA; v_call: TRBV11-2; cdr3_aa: CASSPQGMVNNEQFF; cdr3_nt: TGTGCCAGCAGCCCACAGGGGATGGTCAACAATGAGCAGTTCTTC
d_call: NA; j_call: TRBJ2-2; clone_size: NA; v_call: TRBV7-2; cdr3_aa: CASSFEGVRNTGELFF; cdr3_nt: TGTGCCAGCAGCTTTGAGGGGGTACGGAACACCGGGGAGCTGTTTTTT
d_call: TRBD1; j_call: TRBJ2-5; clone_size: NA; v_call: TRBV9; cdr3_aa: CASSSSAGMGTGDYNEQYF; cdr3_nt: TGTGCCAGCAGCTCCAGTGCGGGGATGGGGACAGGCGACTACAATGAGCAGTACTTC
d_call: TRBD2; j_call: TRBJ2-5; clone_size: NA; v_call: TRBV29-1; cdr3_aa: CSASGTSGLNEQYF; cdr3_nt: TGCAGCGCCTCAGGGACTAGCGGACTCAATGAGCAGTACTTC
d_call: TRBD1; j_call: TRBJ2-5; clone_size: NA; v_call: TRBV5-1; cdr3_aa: CASSLATGGSETQYF; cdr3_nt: TGTGCCAGCAGCTTAGCGACAGGGGGCTCAGAGACCCAGTACTTC
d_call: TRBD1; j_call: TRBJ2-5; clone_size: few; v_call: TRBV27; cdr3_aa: CASSSMTGSLVVETQYF; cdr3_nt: TGTGCCAGCAGTTCAATGACAGGGAGTCTGGTCGTAGAGACCCAGTACTTC
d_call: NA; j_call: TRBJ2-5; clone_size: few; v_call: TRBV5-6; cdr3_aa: CASSFGGKIETQYF; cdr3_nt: TGTGCCAGCAGCTTTGGGGGAAAGATAGAGACCCAGTACTTC
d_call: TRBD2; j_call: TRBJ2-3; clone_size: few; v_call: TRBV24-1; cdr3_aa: CATSEPLAGGPSDTQYF; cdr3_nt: TGTGCCACCAGTGAACCTCTAGCGGGAGGGCCATCAGATACGCAGTATTTT
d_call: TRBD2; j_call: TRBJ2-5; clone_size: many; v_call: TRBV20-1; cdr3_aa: CSARTSGYQETQYF; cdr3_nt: TGCAGTGCGAGGACTAGCGGGTACCAAGAGACCCAGTACTTC
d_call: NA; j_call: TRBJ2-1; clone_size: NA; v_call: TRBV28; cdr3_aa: CASRRDGYSYNEQFF; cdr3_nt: TGTGCCAGCAGGCGTGACGGATACTCCTACAATGAGCAGTTCTTC
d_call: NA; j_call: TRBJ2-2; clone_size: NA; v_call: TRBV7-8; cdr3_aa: CASSRESNTGELFF; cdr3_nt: TGTGCCAGCAGTCGCGAATCGAACACCGGGGAGCTGTTTTTT
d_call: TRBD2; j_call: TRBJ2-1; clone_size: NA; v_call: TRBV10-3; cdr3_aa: CAIKPGTSGGNEQFF; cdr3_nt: TGTGCCATCAAGCCCGGGACTAGCGGGGGGAATGAGCAGTTCTTC
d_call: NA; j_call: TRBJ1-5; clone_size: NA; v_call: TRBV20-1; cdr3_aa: CSARESQGKDQPQHF; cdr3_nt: TGCAGTGCTAGAGAGTCGCAGGGTAAGGATCAGCCCCAGCATTTT
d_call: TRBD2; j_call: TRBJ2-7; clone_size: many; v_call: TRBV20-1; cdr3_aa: CSAAGGHYEQYF; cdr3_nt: TGCAGTGCGGCGGGGGGGCACTACGAGCAGTACTTC
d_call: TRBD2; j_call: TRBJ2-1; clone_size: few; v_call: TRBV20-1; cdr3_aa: CSARPGLAGAHEQFF; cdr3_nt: TGCAGTGCTAGGCCCGGACTAGCGGGAGCCCATGAGCAGTTCTTC
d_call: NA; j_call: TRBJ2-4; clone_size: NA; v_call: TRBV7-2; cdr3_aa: CASSSPGLNIQYF; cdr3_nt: TGTGCCAGCAGCTCCCCAGGACTAAACATTCAGTACTTC
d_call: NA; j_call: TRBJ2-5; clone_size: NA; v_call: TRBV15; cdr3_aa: CATSRVGGLTGISGEIETQYF; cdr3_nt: TGTGCCACCAGCAGAGTAGGGGGGCTAACAGGGATTAGCGGAGAAATTGAGACCCAGTACTTC